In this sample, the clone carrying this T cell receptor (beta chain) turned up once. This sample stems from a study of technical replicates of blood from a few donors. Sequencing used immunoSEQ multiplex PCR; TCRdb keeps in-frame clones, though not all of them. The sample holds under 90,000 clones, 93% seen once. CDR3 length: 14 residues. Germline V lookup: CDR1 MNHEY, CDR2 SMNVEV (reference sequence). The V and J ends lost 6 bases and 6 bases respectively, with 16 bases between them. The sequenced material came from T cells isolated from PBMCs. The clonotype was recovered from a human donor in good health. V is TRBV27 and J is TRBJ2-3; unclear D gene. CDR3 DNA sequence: TGTGCCAGCAGCGTTCGCACGGTTTCGGATACGCAGTATTTT. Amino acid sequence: CASSVRTVSDTQYF.